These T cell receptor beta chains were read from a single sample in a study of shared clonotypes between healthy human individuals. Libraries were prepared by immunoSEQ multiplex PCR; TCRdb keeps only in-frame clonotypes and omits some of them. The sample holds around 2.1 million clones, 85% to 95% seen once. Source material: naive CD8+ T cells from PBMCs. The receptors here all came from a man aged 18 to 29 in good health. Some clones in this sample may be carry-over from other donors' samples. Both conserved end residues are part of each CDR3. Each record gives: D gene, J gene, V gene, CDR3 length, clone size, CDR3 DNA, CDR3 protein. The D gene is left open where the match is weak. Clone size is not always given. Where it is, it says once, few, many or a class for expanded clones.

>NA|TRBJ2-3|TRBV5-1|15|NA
TGCGCCAGCAGCCGGGACTTTAGTGGTCCAGATACGCAGTATTTT
CASSRDFSGPDTQYF
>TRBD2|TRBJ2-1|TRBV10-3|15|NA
TGTGCCATCAGTGAGCGTACTAGCGGGAATAATGAGCAGTTCTTC
CAISERTSGNNEQFF
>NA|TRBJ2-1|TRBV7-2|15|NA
TGTGCCAGCAGCTTAGAGTTGGCCGGGCCCGCTGAGCAGTTCTTC
CASSLELAGPAEQFF
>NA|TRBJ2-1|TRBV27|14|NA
TGTGCCAGCACCTATAGCGGTTCCTACAATGAGCAGTTCTTC
CASTYSGSYNEQFF
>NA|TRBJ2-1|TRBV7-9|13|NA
TGTGCCAGCAGCTTAATTGGGGACAATGAGCAGTTCTTC
CASSLIGDNEQFF
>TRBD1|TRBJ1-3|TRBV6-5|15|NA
TGTGCCAGCAGGGGGGACAGGGGGGCAGGAAACACCATATATTTT
CASRGDRGAGNTIYF
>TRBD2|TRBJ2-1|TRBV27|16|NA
TGTGCCAGCAGTTCCAGCGGGATGGGAATTTACAATGAGCAGTTCTTC
CASSSSGMGIYNEQFF
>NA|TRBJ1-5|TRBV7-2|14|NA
TGTGCCAGCAGCCTCCGGGGCCTGGGTCAGCCCCAGCATTTT
CASSLRGLGQPQHF
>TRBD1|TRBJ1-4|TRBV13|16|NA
TGTGCCAGCAGCTTCGAAGACAGGGGAGGGCGTGAAAAACTGTTTTTT
CASSFEDRGGREKLFF
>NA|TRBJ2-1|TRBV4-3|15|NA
TGCGCCAGCAGCCAAGATGCCAGGGCCCTCAATGAGCAGTTCTTC
CASSQDARALNEQFF
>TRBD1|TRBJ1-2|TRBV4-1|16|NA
TGCGCCAGCAGCCAGTTCACAGGGGACCAGATCTATGGCTACACCTTC
CASSQFTGDQIYGYTF
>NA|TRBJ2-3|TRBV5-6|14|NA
TGTGCCAGCAGCCTGGGGGGGCGCACAGATACGCAGTATTTT
CASSLGGRTDTQYF
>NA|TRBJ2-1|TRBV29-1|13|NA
TGCAGCGCCACGCACGGACTATACAATGAGCAGTTCTTC
CSATHGLYNEQFF
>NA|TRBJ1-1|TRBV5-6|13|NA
TGTGCCAGCAGCTGGGGCGGGGGGACTGAAGCTTTCTTT
CASSWGGGTEAFF
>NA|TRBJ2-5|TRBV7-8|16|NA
TGTGCCAGCAGCTTAGCAGGGGGTAAGATCCAAGAGACCCAGTACTTC
CASSLAGGKIQETQYF
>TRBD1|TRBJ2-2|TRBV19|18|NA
TGTGCCAGTAGTATCCGCGGATGGACAGGGGGGAACACCGGGGAGCTGTTTTTT
CASSIRGWTGGNTGELFF
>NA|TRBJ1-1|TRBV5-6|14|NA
TGTGCCAGCAGCTTGGGTGTTGGGAACACTGAAGCTTTCTTT
CASSLGVGNTEAFF
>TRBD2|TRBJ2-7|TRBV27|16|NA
TGTGCCAGCAGCCCCAAGACTAGCGGATACTCCTACGAGCAGTACTTC
CASSPKTSGYSYEQYF
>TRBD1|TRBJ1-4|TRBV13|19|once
TGTGCCAGCAGCTTAAGTGTAAGGCAGGGGGCCGGGGGAAATGAAAAACTGTTTTTT
CASSLSVRQGAGGNEKLFF
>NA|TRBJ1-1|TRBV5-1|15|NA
TGCGCCAGCAGCTTGGGGGCCTTCGTGAACACTGAAGCTTTCTTT
CASSLGAFVNTEAFF
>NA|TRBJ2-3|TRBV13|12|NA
TGTGCCGTCCGAGGTCCGCCGGATACGCAGTATTTT
CAVRGPPDTQYF
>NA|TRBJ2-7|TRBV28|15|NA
TGTGCCAGCAGTTTATCCCCTTACCCCGCCTACGAGCAGTACTTC
CASSLSPYPAYEQYF
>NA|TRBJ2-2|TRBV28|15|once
TGTGCCAGCAGTTTAGCAGGGTGGGGCACCGGGGAGCTGTTTTTT
CASSLAGWGTGELFF
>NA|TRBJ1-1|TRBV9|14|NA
TGTGCCAGCAGCGTAGGAGCCGGGAACACTGAAGCTTTCTTT
CASSVGAGNTEAFF
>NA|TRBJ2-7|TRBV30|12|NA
TGTGCCTGGAGTAAGCTCCGTGGCGAGCAGTACTTC
CAWSKLRGEQYF
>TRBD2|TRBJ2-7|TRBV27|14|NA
TGTGCCAGCAGTTTCGGGACTAGCGGTTACGAGCAGTACTTC
CASSFGTSGYEQYF
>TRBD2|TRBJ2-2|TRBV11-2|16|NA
TGTGCCAGCAGCTTACTAGCGGGAGGGCCGACCGGGGAGCTGTTTTTT
CASSLLAGGPTGELFF
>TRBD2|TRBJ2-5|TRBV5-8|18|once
TGTGCCAGCAGCTCCGAAGGGACTAGCGGGAAGGTACAGGAGACCCAGTACTTC
CASSSEGTSGKVQETQYF
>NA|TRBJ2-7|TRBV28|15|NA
TGTGCCAGCAGTTTATATGGCTCCAGTATCTACGAGCAGTACTTC
CASSLYGSSIYEQYF